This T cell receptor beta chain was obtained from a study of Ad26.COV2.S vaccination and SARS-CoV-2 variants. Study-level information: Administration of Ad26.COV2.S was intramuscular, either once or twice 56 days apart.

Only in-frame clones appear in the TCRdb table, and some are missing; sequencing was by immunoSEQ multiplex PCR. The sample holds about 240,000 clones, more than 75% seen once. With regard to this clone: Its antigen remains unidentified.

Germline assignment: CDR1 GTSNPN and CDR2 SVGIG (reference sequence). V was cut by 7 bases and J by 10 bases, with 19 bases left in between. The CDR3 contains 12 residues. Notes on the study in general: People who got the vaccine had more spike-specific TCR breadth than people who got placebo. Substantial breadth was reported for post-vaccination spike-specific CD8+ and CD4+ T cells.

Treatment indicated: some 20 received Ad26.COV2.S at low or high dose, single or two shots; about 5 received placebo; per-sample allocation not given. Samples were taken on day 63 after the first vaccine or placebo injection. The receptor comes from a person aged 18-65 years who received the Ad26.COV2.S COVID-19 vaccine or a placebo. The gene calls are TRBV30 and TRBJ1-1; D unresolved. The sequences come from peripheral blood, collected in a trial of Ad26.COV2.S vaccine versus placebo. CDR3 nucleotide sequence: TGTGCCTCCCACTATAATCCCGGCGCAGCTTTCTTT. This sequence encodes CASHYNPGAAFF.